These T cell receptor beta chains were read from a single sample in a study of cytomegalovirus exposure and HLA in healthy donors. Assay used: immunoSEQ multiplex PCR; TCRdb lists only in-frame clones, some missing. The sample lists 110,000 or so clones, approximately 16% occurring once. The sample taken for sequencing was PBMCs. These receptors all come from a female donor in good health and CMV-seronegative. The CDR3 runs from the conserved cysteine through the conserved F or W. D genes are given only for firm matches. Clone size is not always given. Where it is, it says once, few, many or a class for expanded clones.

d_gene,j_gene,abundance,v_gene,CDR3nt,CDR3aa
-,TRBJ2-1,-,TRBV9,TGTGCCAGCAGCGTAAGGGGTGAAATCGGGGAGCAGTTCTTC,CASSVRGEIGEQFF
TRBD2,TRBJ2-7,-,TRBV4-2,TGTGCCAGCAGCCAAGAAGGCGCGGGAGGGCCTTACGAGCAGTACTTC,CASSQEGAGGPYEQYF
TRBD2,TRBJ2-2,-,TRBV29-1,TGCAGCGTTGTGGCGGGGGACGCGAACACCGGGGAGCTGTTTTTT,CSVVAGDANTGELFF
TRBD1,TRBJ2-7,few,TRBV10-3,TGTGCCATCAGTGGGGGGACAGAGAACTACGAGCAGTACTTC,CAISGGTENYEQYF
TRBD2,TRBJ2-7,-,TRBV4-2,TGTGCCAGCAGCCAAGAGGTCCCTAGCGGTTCCTACGAGCAGTACTTC,CASSQEVPSGSYEQYF
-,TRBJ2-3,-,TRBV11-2,TGTGCCAGCAGCTTAGACCTGGGCCACTCAGATACGCAGTATTTT,CASSLDLGHSDTQYF
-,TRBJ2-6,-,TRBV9,TGTGCCAGCAGCCCTCCGGGGGTTGGGGCCAACGTCCTGACTTTC,CASSPPGVGANVLTF
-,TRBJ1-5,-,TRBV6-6,TGTGCCAGCAGAGCCGATCAGCCCCAGCATTTT,CASRADQPQHF
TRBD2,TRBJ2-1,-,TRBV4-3,TGCGCCAGCAGCCAAGAAACGGGGCTAGCGGAATACAATGAGCAGTTCTTC,CASSQETGLAEYNEQFF
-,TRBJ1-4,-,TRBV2,TGTGCCAGCAACGTACCCCGCCGCGATGAAAAACTGTTTTTT,CASNVPRRDEKLFF
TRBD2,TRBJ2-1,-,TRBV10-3,TGTGCCATCAGTGAGTCGAAAGGGACTAGCGGGATGAGCTCCTACAATGAGCAGTTCTTC,CAISESKGTSGMSSYNEQFF
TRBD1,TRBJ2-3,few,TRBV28,TGTGCCAGCAGCGGACAGGGGCATAGCACAGATACGCAGTATTTT,CASSGQGHSTDTQYF
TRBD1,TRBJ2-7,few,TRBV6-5,TGTGCCAGCAGCCGGGACAGGAGCTCCTACGAGCAGTACTTC,CASSRDRSSYEQYF
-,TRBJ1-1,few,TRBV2,TGTGCCAGCAGTACCCACAGGGATTTTAACACTGAAGCTTTCTTT,CASSTHRDFNTEAFF
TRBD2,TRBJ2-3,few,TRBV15,TGTGCCACCAGCGGTAGTTTACCGGGACTAGCGGGGGCAGATACGCAGTATTTT,CATSGSLPGLAGADTQYF
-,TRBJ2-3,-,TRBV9,TGTGCCAGCAGCGTGGTCGAAGCTAGCACAGATACGCAGTATTTT,CASSVVEASTDTQYF
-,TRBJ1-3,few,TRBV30,TGTGCCTGGAGTGATACTACAGGGAAGGGATACACCATATATTTT,CAWSDTTGKGYTIYF
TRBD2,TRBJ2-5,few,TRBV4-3,TGCGCCAGCAGCCAAGGGGGGACTAGCGGGCTGTACCAAGAGACCCAGTACTTC,CASSQGGTSGLYQETQYF
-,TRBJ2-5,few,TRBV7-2,TGTGCCAGCAGCTTGATCGGGAGTGGGGAGACCCAGTACTTC,CASSLIGSGETQYF
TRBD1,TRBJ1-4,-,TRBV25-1,TGTGCCAGCAGTGCTTCCCCGGGGACAGTTAATGAAAAACTGTTTTTT,CASSASPGTVNEKLFF
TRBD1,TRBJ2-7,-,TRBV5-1,TGCGCCAGCAGCTCGGGACAGGGAATGTACGAGCAGTACTTC,CASSSGQGMYEQYF
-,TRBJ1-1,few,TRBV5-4,TGTGCCAGCAGCTTAACAGGGTCGGGCACCCTTGAAGCTTTCTTT,CASSLTGSGTLEAFF
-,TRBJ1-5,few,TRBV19,TGTGCCAGTAGTAAGGGGCGCAATCAGCCCCAGCATTTT,CASSKGRNQPQHF
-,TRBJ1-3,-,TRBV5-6,TGTGCCAGCAGCTTCCGGGTCACTGGAAACACCATATATTTT,CASSFRVTGNTIYF
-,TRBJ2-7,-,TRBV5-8,TGTGCCAGCAGCTTGAAGCAGGGTCACGAGCAGTACTTC,CASSLKQGHEQYF
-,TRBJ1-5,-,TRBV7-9,TGTGCCAGCAGCTCCGACAGTCCCAATCAGCCCCAGCATTTT,CASSSDSPNQPQHF
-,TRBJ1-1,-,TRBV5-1,TGCGCCAGCAGCGCCTTCTCGGAGCAAGCTTTCTTT,CASSAFSEQAFF
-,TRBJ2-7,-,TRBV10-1,TGCGCCAGCAGGACACAGGGGGGGTCCTACGAGCAGTACTTC,CASRTQGGSYEQYF
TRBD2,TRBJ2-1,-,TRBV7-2,TGTGCCAGCAGCAAAAGGACTAGCGGCGTTAAGCAGTTCTTC,CASSKRTSGVKQFF
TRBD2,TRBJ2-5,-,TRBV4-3,TGCGCCAGCAGCCAAGAAATCGGTAGCGGGGTGTCAGAGACCCAGTACTTC,CASSQEIGSGVSETQYF
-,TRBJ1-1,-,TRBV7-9,TGTGCCAGCAGCTCTGTCGTGAACACTGAAGCTTTCTTT,CASSSVVNTEAFF
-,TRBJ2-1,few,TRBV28,TGTGCCAGCAGTTTATTTGGAATGGCGGCCTACAATGAGCAGTTCTTC,CASSLFGMAAYNEQFF
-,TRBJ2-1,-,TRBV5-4,TGTGCCAGCAGCTCATCAGGGCCGAGCTCCTACAATGAGCAGTTCTTC,CASSSSGPSSYNEQFF
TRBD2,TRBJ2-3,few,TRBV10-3,TGTGCCACCCGCGGGGAGGGTAACGCAGATACGCAGTATTTT,CATRGEGNADTQYF
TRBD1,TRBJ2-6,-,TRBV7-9,TGTGCCAGCAGCTCAGACAGGGGATCTGGGGCCAACGTCCTGACTTTC,CASSSDRGSGANVLTF
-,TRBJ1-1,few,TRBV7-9,TGTGCCAGCAGCTTAGCCCGAGGGGGAAACACTGAAGCTTTCTTT,CASSLARGGNTEAFF
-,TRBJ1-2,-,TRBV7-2,TGTGCCAGCAGCTTATCCTCTCATCGGGGCTACACCTTC,CASSLSSHRGYTF
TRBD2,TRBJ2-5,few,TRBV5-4,TGTGCCAGCAGCTCCTTTGGGGGAGGGCAAGAGACCCAGTACTTC,CASSSFGGGQETQYF
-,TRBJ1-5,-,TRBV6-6,TGTGCCAGCAACTTTGCGGGGGGTCTTAATCAGCCCCAGCATTTT,CASNFAGGLNQPQHF
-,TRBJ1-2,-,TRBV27,TGTGCCAGCAGTCAGGGGACGGCTAACTATGGCTACACCTTC,CASSQGTANYGYTF
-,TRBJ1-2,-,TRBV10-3,TGTGCCATCATGGCAGTTGATGGCTACACCTTC,CAIMAVDGYTF
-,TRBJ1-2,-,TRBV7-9,TGTGCCAGCAGCTTACCACAGGGATCTGATGGCTACACCTTC,CASSLPQGSDGYTF
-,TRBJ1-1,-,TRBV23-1,TGCGCCAGCAGTCAATGGAGGAACACTGAAGCTTTCTTT,CASSQWRNTEAFF
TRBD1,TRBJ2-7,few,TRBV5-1,TGCGCCAGCAGCCTAGGGACAGGGGGCCCTGCGTCCTACGAGCAGTACTTC,CASSLGTGGPASYEQYF
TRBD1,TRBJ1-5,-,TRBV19,TGTGCCAGTAGTATAGGCAGGGGGCAGCCCCAGCATTTT,CASSIGRGQPQHF
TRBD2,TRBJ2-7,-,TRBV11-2,TGTGCCAGCAGCTACGGACTAGCGGGAGGGCTAAACGAGCAGTACTTC,CASSYGLAGGLNEQYF
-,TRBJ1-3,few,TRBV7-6,TGTGCCAGCAGCCCCGGGCCGCGGGACACCATATATTTT,CASSPGPRDTIYF
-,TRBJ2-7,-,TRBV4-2,TGTGCCAGCAGCCAAGTTGCGGAAAACTACGAGCAGTACTTC,CASSQVAENYEQYF
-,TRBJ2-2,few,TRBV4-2,TGTGCCAGCAGCCAAGAGGCGGGACTGAACACCGGGGAGCTGTTTTTT,CASSQEAGLNTGELFF
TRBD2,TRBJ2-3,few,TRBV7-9,TGTGCCAGCAGCTTGGTACTCGGGACTAGCGGGAGCACCACAGATACGCAGTATTTT,CASSLVLGTSGSTTDTQYF
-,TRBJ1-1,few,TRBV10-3,TGTGCCACCCGGTTAGGTGCGGGAGTGTTGGGCACTGAAGCTTTCTTT,CATRLGAGVLGTEAFF
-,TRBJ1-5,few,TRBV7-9,TGTGCCAGCAGCCGGGGAAGCAATCAGCCCCAGCATTTT,CASSRGSNQPQHF
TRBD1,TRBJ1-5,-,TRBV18,TGTGCCAGCTCACCAATTGTCACAGGGGGGAATCAGCCCCAGCATTTT,CASSPIVTGGNQPQHF
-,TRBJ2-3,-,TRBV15,TGTGCCACCAGCAGACCCCTATCGGCAGATACGCAGTATTTT,CATSRPLSADTQYF
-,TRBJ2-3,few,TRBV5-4,TGTGCCAGCAGCCCGTGGGGGGTTTTGGGAGATACGCAGTATTTT,CASSPWGVLGDTQYF
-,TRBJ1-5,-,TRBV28,TGTGCCAGCAGTGTCGTACAGGGTAGAGATCAGCCCCAGCATTTT,CASSVVQGRDQPQHF
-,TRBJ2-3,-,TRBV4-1,TGCGCCAGCAGCCCCGACGGGGTCAGCACAGATACGCAGTATTTT,CASSPDGVSTDTQYF